This TCR beta chain was found in a study of shared clonotypes between healthy human individuals. The study's findings and limits: Shared clonotypes: about 5% naive CD4, around 3.5% naive CD8, around 2.4% memory CD4, around 0.4% memory CD8. Richness estimates generally favored naive over memory subsets. Non-shared clonotypes had lower generation probabilities than clonotypes shared by all four sorted-subset donors. The represented genetic and exposure-history diversity was limited by the small number of donors.

This clone occurred once. Antigen unknown. Per the germline V gene, CDR1 is MGHDK and CDR2 is SYGVNS. The CDR3 has 15 amino acids. The trim removed 5 bases at V and 1 base at J, leaving 3 bases unmatched. The data were produced by immunoSEQ multiplex PCR, yet TCRdb's version contains in-frame clones alone and is incomplete. The profile shows approximately 2.5 million clones, roughly 92% of them singletons. V usage is TRBV25-1 and J usage is TRBJ2-3, with 10 bases that match TRBD2. Sample: naive CD4+ T cells sorted from blood. Regarding subset: CD45RA+ positively selected. The TCR was taken from a man aged 18 to 35 in good health. The CDR3 region has the DNA TGTGCCAGCAGTTTCCTAGCGGGGGGCACAGATACGCAGTATTTT. It encodes CASSFLAGGTDTQYF.